This passage covers 21 T cell receptor beta chains from one sample sequenced in a study of breast tumors, draining lymph nodes, adjacent tissues. TCRdb redid the calling of the multiplex PCR reads with MiXCR, one entry per CDR3 protein. The sample contains 200,000 to 300,000 distinct CDR3 sequences, around 30% of which appear only once. Breast cancer patients provided tissue from their axillary draining lymph nodes. Sequencing input: axillary lymph node tissue. The receptors derive from a female donor with breast cancer. Some clones in this sample may be carry-over from other donors' samples.

This clonotype was recorded at least ten times. The DNA of the CDR3 is TGTGCCAGCAGCGCATCCGGGACACCGAATGAAAAACTGTTTTTT. Translation: CASSASGTPNEKLFF. The rearrangement joins TRBV7-6 to TRBJ1-4, with a weak D call TRBD1 (6 bases). This CDR3 contains 15 residues. Trimming shortened V by 5 bases and J by 5 bases, and 15 bases separated the two germline ends. The germline gives CDR1 SGHVS, CDR2 FNYEAQ.

This clonotype was counted ten times or more. The chain carries TRBV7-2 and TRBJ2-1, with 9 bases that match TRBD2. V lost 1 base and J lost 8; bases outside the gene matches: 6. The germline V gene has CDR1 SGHTA and CDR2 FQGNSA. The length of the CDR3 is 15 residues. CDR3 in DNA: TGTGCCAGCAGCTTAGAAGCGGGAGGTGGGTATGAGCAGTTCTTC. Translation: CASSLEAGGGYEQFF.

The chain has TRBV7-2 and TRBJ2-3; 15 positions match TRBD2. Germline assignment: CDR1 SGHTA and CDR2 FQGNSA. The trim removed 6 bases at V and 1 base at J, leaving 8 bases unmatched. The CDR3 spans 18 residues. CDR3 DNA sequence: TGTGCCAGCAGTTTCGGACTAGCGGGAGGGGGCGGCACAGATACGCAGTATTTT. Its protein is CASSFGLAGGGGTDTQYF.

Ten or more counts support this clonotype. This chain links TRBV9 with TRBJ2-3; TRBD2 matches 9 bases. The CDR3 covers 14 residues. The germline V gene encodes CDR1 SGDLS and CDR2 YYNGEE. The J segment lost 5 bases and the V segment lost 2 bases, leaving 3 bases of the junction unmatched. CDR3 amino acids: CASSVGGRVDTQYF. The CDR3 nucleotides are TGTGCCAGCAGCGTGGGCGGGAGGGTAGATACGCAGTATTTT.

By share of the sample, this clonotype is medium-sized (0.01 to 0.1%). The rearrangement joins TRBV7-6 to TRBJ2-1, with D hard to call. Germline V gene lookup returns CDR1 SGHVS and CDR2 FNYEAQ. Deletions cut 0 bases from V and 3 bases from J, with 6 bases between. The CDR3 spans 14 residues. CDR3: CASSLAAGYNEQFF. The CDR3 DNA is TGTGCCAGCAGCTTAGCGGCAGGCTACAATGAGCAGTTCTTC.

Only a few counts were recorded for this clonotype. A much larger clone is a single base away; this may be a read error. The CDR3 region has the DNA TGCGCCAGCGGCTTGAGCGGACAGGGGAGCGCCGGGGAGCTGTTTTTT. Its translation is CASGLSGQGSAGELFF. The V call is TRBV5-1, the J call TRBJ2-2; 9 positions match TRBD1. CDR3 length equals 16 residues. CDR1 and CDR2 (germline): SGHRS, YFSETQ.

Many counts were recorded for this clonotype. This chain joins TRBV9 and TRBJ2-2, with D tentatively TRBD2 (6 bases). The V and J ends lost 3 bases and 4 bases respectively, with 13 bases between them. Looked up from germline, CDR1 is SGDLS and CDR2 is YYNGEE. The CDR3 extends over 15 amino acids. The CDR3 sequence is CASSGPGTFTGELFF. In nucleotides, the CDR3 is TGTGCCAGCAGCGGCCCCGGGACTTTCACCGGGGAGCTGTTTTTT. Using reference TRBV9 and TRBJ2-2 for the parts outside the CDR3, the full variable domain is DSGVTQTPKHLITATGQRVTLRCSPRSGDLSVYWYQQSLDQGLQFLIQYYNGEERAKGNILERFSAQQFPDLHSELNLSSLELGDSALYFCASSGPGTFTGELFFGEGSRLTVL.

This clonotype was counted at least ten times. CDR3 in DNA: TGCAGTGCTGCGGGGAGAGGAAACACCATATATTTT. As protein: CSAAGRGNTIYF. The gene calls are TRBV20-1 and TRBJ1-3; D gene ambiguous. V was trimmed by 5 bases and J by 4 bases, leaving 9 bases between them. CDR3 length equals 12 residues. Germline V gene data show CDR1 as DFQATT and CDR2 as SNEGSKA (reference sequence).

This clonotype was seen many times. V gene TRBV15 combines with J gene TRBJ2-5; D is possibly TRBD2 (6 bases). Germline V gene sequence: CDR1 LNHNV, CDR2 YYDKDF (reference sequence). Trimming removed 5 bases from V and 3 bases from J, with 16 bases in between. This CDR3 region has 15 residues. The CDR3 is CATSRAVGGEETQYF. CDR3 DNA sequence: TGTGCCACCAGCCGGGCCGTCGGCGGGGAAGAGACCCAGTACTTC.

The rearrangement links TRBV5-8 to TRBJ1-1; TRBD1 agrees at 8 bases. V lost 3 bases, J lost 9 bases, and 4 bases stayed unmatched. This CDR3 contains 12 residues. Germline-derived CDR1 and CDR2 are SGHTS and YDEGEE. The CDR3 nucleotides read TGTGCCAGCAGCTGGACAGGGTTCAAAGCTTTCTTT. It encodes CASSWTGFKAFF.

This clonotype was detected ten times or more. The V call is TRBV20-1, the J call TRBJ2-7; no clear D. Trimming removed 0 bases at V and 0 bases at J, with 12 bases between. The CDR3 loop spans 15 amino acids. CDR1 is DFQATT, CDR2 SNEGSKA, per germline (reference sequence). The CDR3 DNA reads as TGCAGTGCTAGAGATGGAGTCCGGGCCTCCTACGAGCAGTACTTC. Translated: CSARDGVRASYEQYF.

The chain carries TRBV20-1 and TRBJ2-4, with 7 positions matching TRBD2. The J segment lost 0 bases and the V segment lost 2 bases, leaving 13 bases of the junction unmatched. Germline-derived CDR1 and CDR2 are DFQATT and SNEGSKA (reference sequence). The CDR3 spans 18 residues. CDR3 coding DNA: TGCAGTGCTAGAAGCACCGGGACTACTAATTTAGCCAAAAACATTCAGTACTTC. Amino acid sequence: CSARSTGTTNLAKNIQYF.

This clonotype showed up many times. The chain recombines TRBV6-5 with TRBJ2-7, with 7 nucleotides matching TRBD1. Trimming removed 5 bases from V and 12 bases from J; junction bases left unmatched: 10. The length of the CDR3 is 12 residues. Per germline, CDR1 MNHEY and CDR2 SVGAGI. The CDR3 loop is CASSTGTAPWYF. The CDR3 DNA is TGTGCCAGCAGTACTGGGACAGCCCCTTGGTACTTC.

Many counts were recorded for this clonotype. The V call is TRBV20-1, the J call TRBJ1-5; 8 bases agree with TRBD1. With V trimmed by 0 bases and J by 4 bases, 2 bases remained unmatched. CDR1 DFQATT and CDR2 SNEGSKA come from the germline V gene (reference sequence). The CDR3 length is 14 residues. The CDR3 DNA reads as TGCAGTGCTAGAGATCGGACAGGGAATCAGCCCCAGCATTTT. It translates to CSARDRTGNQPQHF.

This clonotype came up many times. This rearrangement joins TRBV19 to TRBJ2-1; 9 nucleotides match TRBD2. After removal of 4 bases from V and 4 bases from J, the junction contained 5 bases not matched to a gene. CDR1 is LNHDA, CDR2 SQIVND, per germline (reference sequence). This CDR3 is 15 amino acids long. The CDR3 protein is CASSRGTSRYNEQFF. Written as DNA, the CDR3 is TGTGCCAGTAGTAGAGGGACTAGCAGATACAATGAGCAGTTCTTC.

This clonotype has just one count. This chain joins TRBV30 and TRBJ1-1; TRBD1 is a possible D gene (5 bases). With 3 bases removed from V and 5 bases from J, the gap between germline ends came to 13 bases. The V gene's germline CDR1 is GTSNPN and CDR2 SVGIG (reference sequence). The CDR3 has 13 amino acids. The CDR3 DNA reads TGTGCCTGGAGATATGGGGGGAGGACTGAAGCTTTCTTT. This translates into CAWRYGGRTEAFF. Combining the CDR3 with reference TRBV30 and TRBJ1-1 gives the whole variable domain SQTIHQWPATLVQPVGSPLSLECTVEGTSNPNLYWYRQAAGRGLQLLFYSVGIGQISSEVPQNLSASRPQDRQFILSSKKLLLSDSGFYLCAWRYGGRTEAFFGQGTRLTVV.

There are many counts of this clonotype. J is TRBJ1-5 and V is TRBV19; weak D call: TRBD1 (6 bases). V lost 3 bases, J lost 1 base, and 19 bases lay in between. This CDR3 has 18 amino acids. Germline-derived CDR1 and CDR2 are LNHDA and SQIVND (reference sequence). In DNA, the CDR3 is TGTGCCAGTAGTATTGTCGGTCTACAGGGAATGAGCAATCAGCCCCAGCATTTT. It is translated as CASSIVGLQGMSNQPQHF. Filled out from reference TRBV19 and TRBJ1-5, the complete variable domain reads DGGITQSPKYLFRKEGQNVTLSCEQNLNHDAMYWYRQDPGQGLRLIYYSQIVNDFQKGDIAEGYSVSREKKESFPLTVTSAQKNPTAFYLCASSIVGLQGMSNQPQHFGDGTRLSIL.

This clonotype came up a few times. The chain uses TRBV2 and TRBJ1-2; 8 positions match TRBD1. Germline values: CDR1 SNHLY, CDR2 FYNNEI. The CDR3 consists of 11 residues. V was pared by 4 bases and J by 8 bases, with 0 bases of the junction left unmatched. For the CDR3, the DNA is TGTGCCAGCAGTGGGACAGGGGGCTACACCTTC. It is translated as CASSGTGGYTF.

The J gene is TRBJ2-5, the V gene TRBV11-2; possible D gene TRBD1, 5 bases. This CDR3 has 13 residues. The germline V gene has CDR1 SGHAT and CDR2 FQNNGV. The germline V and J ends were trimmed by 5 bases and 7 bases, with 14 bases remaining between them. As DNA, the CDR3 is TGTGCCAGCAGCAGGGGCCAATGGGCGACCCAGTACTTC. Its protein product is CASSRGQWATQYF.

The chain employs TRBV5-1 and TRBJ2-7; TRBD2 matches 10 bases. Germline CDR1 reads SGHRS; CDR2 reads YFSETQ. After removal of 2 bases from V and 5 bases from J, the junction contained 7 bases not matched to a gene. This CDR3 is built from 15 residues. The CDR3 spells CASSFLASGSHEQYF. CDR3 nucleotides: TGCGCCAGCAGCTTCCTAGCTAGCGGGAGCCACGAGCAGTACTTC.

This clonotype has ten or more counts. This chain joins TRBV10-3 and TRBJ1-5; D is unresolved. The V gene's germline CDR1 is ENHRY and CDR2 SYGVKD. V lost 5 bases and J lost 0, with 8 bases in between. CDR3 size: 14 residues. The CDR3 spells CAISSTSSNQPQHF. The CDR3 region has the DNA TGTGCCATCAGTTCAACAAGTAGCAATCAGCCCCAGCATTTT.